The 25 T cell receptor beta chains below were found in one sample sequenced in a study of T cell changes during pregnancy in multiple sclerosis. The method was immunoSEQ multiplex PCR; TCRdb's version includes in-frame clones alone and lacks a portion of them. Of about 33,000 clones listed, 91% are singletons. The sequencing used CD4+ T cells from peripheral blood mononuclear cells, collected in the third trimester of pregnancy. The source of these receptors is a female donor in good health, enrolled as a control in a pregnancy study.

The chain has TRBV2 and TRBJ1-4, with 7 bases identical to TRBD1. Germline lookup yields CDR1 SNHLY and CDR2 FYNNEI. This CDR3 contains 17 residues. Germline trimming cut 6 bases from V and 6 bases from J; bases unmatched to any gene: 16. CDR3 in amino acids: CASRRTGPSTGDEKLFF. Here the CDR3 DNA reads TGTGCCAGCAGAAGGACAGGCCCTTCCACCGGAGATGAAAAACTGTTTTTT.

The chain recombines TRBV11-2 with TRBJ2-1; TRBD2 matches 8 bases. The junction had 7 bases not matched to a gene; V was cut back by 1 base and J by 5 bases. Germline values: CDR1 SGHAT, CDR2 FQNNGV. This CDR3 region has 16 residues. The CDR3 spells CASSLGSGGPHNEQFF. The CDR3 DNA reads as TGTGCCAGCAGCTTAGGGTCGGGAGGGCCGCACAATGAGCAGTTCTTC. The full variable domain, in which reference TRBV11-2 and TRBJ2-1 provide the parts outside the CDR3, is EAGVAQSPRYKIIEKRQSVAFWCNPISGHATLYWYQQILGQGPKLLIQFQNNGVVDDSQLPKDRFSAERLKGVDSTLKIQPAKLEDSAVYLCASSLGSGGPHNEQFFGPGTRLTVL.

The V call is TRBV30, the J call TRBJ2-7, with 9 bases identical to TRBD2. The J segment lost 7 bases and the V segment lost 3 bases, leaving 10 bases of the junction unmatched. The germline V gene encodes CDR1 GTSNPN and CDR2 SVGIG (reference sequence). The CDR3 loop spans 14 amino acids. The CDR3 DNA reads as TGTGCCTGGAGCCGGGCGGGAGGGCTGCTGGAGCAGTACTTC. Protein product: CAWSRAGGLLEQYF.

The J gene is TRBJ1-5, the V gene TRBV5-1, with 9 bases aligning to TRBD1. The CDR3 is made up of 15 amino acids. Per the germline V gene, CDR1 is SGHRS and CDR2 is YFSETQ. The junction had 8 bases not matched to a gene; V was cut back by 4 bases and J by 6 bases. The CDR3 reads CASSLGQGNTQPQHF. The CDR3 coding sequence is TGCGCCAGCAGCCTTGGACAGGGGAATACTCAGCCCCAGCATTTT. The whole variable domain, remainder taken from reference TRBV5-1 and TRBJ1-5, is KAGVTQTPRYLIKTRGQQVTLSCSPISGHRSVSWYQQTPGQGLQFLFEYFSETQRNKGNFPGRFSGRQFSNSRSEMNVSTLELGDSALYLCASSLGQGNTQPQHFGDGTRLSIL.

The chain recombines TRBV19 with TRBJ2-3, with 8 bases lining up with TRBD1. The CDR3 covers 13 residues. Germline loops: CDR1 LNHDA, CDR2 SQIVND (reference sequence). V lost 4 bases to trimming and J lost 9 bases; unmatched junction nucleotides: 6. The CDR3 here is CASSRTGYDTQYF. CDR3 DNA sequence: TGTGCCAGTAGTAGGACAGGGTACGACACGCAGTATTTT.

The chain carries TRBV29-1 and TRBJ1-3; D is unclear. Trimming removed 4 bases from V and 0 bases from J, with 4 bases in between. The CDR3 length is 12 residues. CDR1 SQVTM and CDR2 ANQGSEA come from the germline V gene. The CDR3 reads CSVGVSGNTIYF. The CDR3 nucleotides are TGCAGCGTTGGAGTCTCTGGAAACACCATATATTTT.

This chain uses TRBV10-3 with TRBJ2-1; D might be TRBD2 (6 bases). This CDR3 is 19 amino acids long. CDR1 and CDR2 (germline): ENHRY, SYGVKD. Trimming removed 6 bases at V and 0 bases at J, with 24 bases between. The CDR3 nucleotides read TGTGCCATCAGCCCACACGGAGGGAACTGGGATAGCTCCTACAATGAGCAGTTCTTC. Protein sequence: CAISPHGGNWDSSYNEQFF.

Of note for this clone: The junction and the germline gene differ at one end; a read error may be behind it. The chain links TRBV19 to TRBJ1-6, with D possibly TRBD1 on 6 matching bases. In germline, CDR1 is LNHDA, CDR2 SQIVND (reference sequence). The CDR3 spans 16 residues. The CDR3 sequence: CASSSPDRSYNSPLHF. For the CDR3, the DNA is TGTGCCAGTAGTTCCCCCGACAGGTCCTACAATTCACCCCTCCACTTT.

V usage is TRBV7-9 and J usage is TRBJ2-3, with D possibly being TRBD2 (6 bases). With 4 bases removed from V and 5 bases from J, the gap between germline ends came to 25 bases. The CDR3 sequence is 18 residues long. The germline V gene has CDR1 SEHNR and CDR2 FQNEAQ (reference sequence). Written as DNA, the CDR3 is TGTGCCAGCAGCTCTGGATACAGACTAGAAGGAGATGAAGATACGCAGTATTTT. It specifies CASSSGYRLEGDEDTQYF.

This chain uses TRBV28 with TRBJ2-2; TRBD1 aligns across 7 bases. Germline assignment: CDR1 MDHEN and CDR2 SYDVKM. The V and J ends lost 10 bases and 6 bases, in that order; junction bases with no gene match: 14. The length of the CDR3 is 15 residues. CDR3 in amino acids: CATIALDRAAGELFF. Here the CDR3 DNA reads TGTGCCACCATCGCACTCGACAGGGCTGCCGGGGAGCTGTTTTTT.

This clone was seen only a few times. The chain combines TRBV6-5 with TRBJ1-4, with TRBD1 identical over 8 bases. The CDR3 is 16 amino acids. CDR1 is MNHEY and CDR2 is SVGAGI in the germline V gene. J lost 6 bases, V lost 4 bases, and 10 bases had no gene match. The CDR3 nucleotides read TGTGCCAGCAGTTCTCCTACCGGGACAGGAGATGAAAAACTGTTTTTT. Its translation is CASSSPTGTGDEKLFF.

V is TRBV9 and J is TRBJ1-2, with D possibly TRBD1 on 6 matching bases. The CDR3 has 13 amino acids. The ends were cut back, 4 bases at V and 2 bases at J, with 9 bases in the middle. CDR1 SGDLS and CDR2 YYNGEE come from the germline V gene. The CDR3 region has the DNA TGTGCCAGCAGCCCCACAGGGAACTATGGCTACACCTTC. The encoded protein is CASSPTGNYGYTF.

The genes are TRBV29-1 and TRBJ2-7, with D tentatively TRBD1 (6 bases). The CDR3 is made up of 14 amino acids. The germline V gene has CDR1 SQVTM and CDR2 ANQGSEA. With 1 base removed from V and 0 bases from J, the gap between germline ends came to 10 bases. The CDR3 loop reads CSVEADSSSYEQYF. CDR3 in DNA: TGCAGCGTTGAAGCGGACAGTAGCTCCTACGAGCAGTACTTC.

This chain connects TRBV7-2 to TRBJ2-1; D not resolved. CDR3 length: 13 residues. Trimming pared 5 bases from V and 15 bases from J, leaving 20 bases between. Looked up from germline, CDR1 is SGHTA and CDR2 is FQGNSA. DNA for the CDR3: TGTGCCAGCAGCCCGCCGCGTCAGGCCTTTCGGTTCTTC. This translates into CASSPPRQAFRFF.

The J gene is TRBJ1-2, the V gene TRBV2; D unclear. Trimming left V 10 bases short and J 1 base short, with 10 bases between. This CDR3 is built from 12 residues. Germline-derived CDR1 and CDR2 are SNHLY and FYNNEI. CDR3 protein: CATLGVNYGYTF. DNA of the CDR3: TGTGCCACACTCGGGGTTAACTATGGCTACACCTTC.

This clone appeared once. The gene calls are TRBV5-8 and TRBJ1-5; no firm D call. The V gene lost 5 bases and the J gene lost 0 bases, with 6 bases spanning the gap. Germline assignment: CDR1 SGHTS and CDR2 YDEGEE. CDR3 length equals 13 residues. CDR3 protein: CASSPYSNQPQHF. CDR3 sequence (DNA): TGTGCCAGCAGTCCGTATAGCAATCAGCCCCAGCATTTT.

The chain has TRBV7-9 and TRBJ2-3; 7 bases agree with TRBD1. Germline V gene data show CDR1 as SEHNR and CDR2 as FQNEAQ (reference sequence). The CDR3 runs 14 residues. With 3 bases clipped from V and 1 base from J, the junction kept 1 base outside the gene matches. CDR3 nucleotides: TGTGCCAGCAGCTTCGGACAGGGCACAGATACGCAGTATTTT. Amino acid sequence: CASSFGQGTDTQYF.

The V gene is TRBV10-3, the J gene TRBJ1-4; 7 bases agree with TRBD1. The germline V gene has CDR1 ENHRY and CDR2 SYGVKD. V was pared by 6 bases and J by 6 bases, with 7 bases of the junction left unmatched. The CDR3 is 14 amino acids. DNA for the CDR3: TGTGCCATCAGCCTGGGACAGTGGGATGAAAAACTGTTTTTT. This encodes CAISLGQWDEKLFF.

To note about this clone: Relative to the germline gene, one junction end is altered; a read error may explain this. The chain uses TRBV7-2 and TRBJ1-1, with D possibly TRBD1 on 6 matching bases. Germline V gene data show CDR1 as SGHTA and CDR2 as FQGNSA. The CDR3 consists of 14 residues. In nucleotides, the CDR3 is TGTGCCGGCAGTCCCGGGACATATGTTATTGGAGCTTTCTTT. It encodes CAGSPGTYVIGAFF.

V is TRBV5-1 and J is TRBJ2-2, with D maybe TRBD1 (6 bases). V was trimmed by 0 bases and J by 2 bases, leaving 17 bases between them. Germline values: CDR1 SGHRS, CDR2 YFSETQ. The CDR3 loop spans 18 amino acids. Here the CDR3 DNA reads TGCGCCAGCAGCTTGGAGATTCAGGGGTTTCGCAACACCGGGGAGCTGTTTTTT. This codes for CASSLEIQGFRNTGELFF.

The chain couples TRBV5-4 to TRBJ2-2, with D perhaps matching TRBD1 (6 bases). Per germline, CDR1 SGHNT and CDR2 YYREEE (reference sequence). The CDR3 runs 14 residues. Trimming shortened V by 2 bases and J by 4 bases, and 9 bases separated the two germline ends. DNA of the CDR3: TGTGCCAGCAGCTTCCAGGGGACCACCGGGGAGCTGTTTTTT. Translation gives CASSFQGTTGELFF.

This chain uses TRBV7-9 with TRBJ1-1, with D unresolved. Germline lookup yields CDR1 SEHNR and CDR2 FQNEAQ (reference sequence). CDR3 length: 14 amino acids. V was trimmed by 1 base and J by 4 bases, leaving 10 bases between them. The CDR3 loop reads CASSLELRSTEAFF. The CDR3 nucleotides read TGTGCCAGCAGCTTAGAGTTAAGGAGCACTGAAGCTTTCTTT.

This clone was observed a handful of times. The chain couples TRBV7-9 to TRBJ1-1; a weak D match, TRBD1 (6 bases). Germline CDR1 reads SEHNR; CDR2 reads FQNEAQ (reference sequence). V was pared by 4 bases and J by 10 bases, with 16 bases between. The CDR3 is 13 amino acids. The CDR3 DNA reads TGTGCCAGCAGCTCCGACGGGGGGCGGAGAGCTTTCTTT. Encoded protein: CASSSDGGRRAFF.

The chain joins TRBV7-2 to TRBJ2-3, with D perhaps TRBD2 (5 bases). V was pared by 1 base and J by 5 bases, with 7 bases between. The CDR3 totals 13 residues. The germline CDR1 and CDR2 sequences are SGHTA and FQGNSA. The CDR3 DNA follows: TGTGCCAGCAGCTTAGTTGCGGGAGATACGCAGTATTTT. This encodes CASSLVAGDTQYF. The full variable domain, completed using reference TRBV7-2 and TRBJ2-3, is GAGVSQSPSNKVTEKGKDVELRCDPISGHTALYWYRQSLGQGLEFLIYFQGNSAPDKSGLPSDRFSAERTGGSVSTLTIQRTQQEDSAVYLCASSLVAGDTQYFGPGTRLTVL.

The V call is TRBV4-1, the J call TRBJ2-1; 14 nucleotides agree with TRBD2. V shed 5 bases, J shed 5 bases, and the junction held 5 bases outside the gene matches. Germline lookup yields CDR1 MGHRA and CDR2 YSYEKL. CDR3 length: 16 residues. The CDR3 loop is CASSSPGLAGDNEQFF. CDR3 DNA sequence: TGCGCCAGCAGCTCTCCGGGACTAGCGGGGGACAATGAGCAGTTCTTC.